The source of this T cell receptor beta chain is a study of vaccination and CD4 T cells after COVID-19. As for the study in general: Investigators drew the post-COVID samples a median approximately 92 days after diagnosis, with a range of 35 to 161.

The CDR3 totals 15 residues. Germline CDR1 is SGHTA and CDR2 is FQGNSA. The V gene end was trimmed by 5 bases and the J gene end by 3 bases; junction bases not matched to a gene: 3. Treatment described: roughly 11-day PBMC culture with coronavirus spike peptide pools or control peptides (ViraFEST assay). Regarding this clonotype: Its antigen is unknown.

Sequencing of DNA taken from cultured CD4+ T cells relied on the Oncomine TCR Beta short-read assay. TCRdb re-called the PCR reads through MiXCR, storing one row per CDR3 protein. The sample records just over 9,500 distinct CDR3 sequences, 70% being singletons. Input material: CD4+ T cells from blood, cultured in vitro. The origin of this receptor is a human donor who had recovered from COVID-19. The chain joins TRBV7-2 to TRBJ1-6, with TRBD1 matching 8 bases. Written as DNA, the CDR3 is TGTGCCAGCAGCCCGACAGGGGACTATAATTCACCCCTCCACTTT. It yields the protein CASSPTGDYNSPLHF. Variable domain in full (rest from reference TRBV7-2 and TRBJ1-6): GAGVSQSPSNKVTEKGKDVELRCDPISGHTALYWYRQSLGQGLEFLIYFQGNSAPDKSGLPSDRFSAERTGGSVSTLTIQRTQQEDSAVYLCASSPTGDYNSPLHFGNGTRLTVT.